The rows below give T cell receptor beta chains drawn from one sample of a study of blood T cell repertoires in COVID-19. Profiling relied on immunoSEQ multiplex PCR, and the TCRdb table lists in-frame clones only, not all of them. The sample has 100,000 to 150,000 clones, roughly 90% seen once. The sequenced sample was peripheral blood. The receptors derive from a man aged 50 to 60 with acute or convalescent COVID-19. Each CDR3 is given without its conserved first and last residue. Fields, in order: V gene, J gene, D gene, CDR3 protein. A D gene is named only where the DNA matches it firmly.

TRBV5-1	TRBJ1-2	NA	ASSFAPGDYGYT
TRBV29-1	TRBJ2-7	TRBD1	SALGQGSYEQY
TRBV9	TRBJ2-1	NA	ASSVGARWTNEQF
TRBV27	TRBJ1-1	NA	ASSEGNTEAF
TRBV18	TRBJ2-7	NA	ASSPEGHEQY
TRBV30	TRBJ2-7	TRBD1	AWTRGTGGSYEQY
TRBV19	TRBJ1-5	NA	ASSTQGNGNQPQH
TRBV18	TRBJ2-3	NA	ASSRVQGSTDTQY
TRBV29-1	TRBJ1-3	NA	SVEGGLGNTIY
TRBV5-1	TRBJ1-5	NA	ASSLEVRVIQPQH
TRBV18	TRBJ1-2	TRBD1	ASSPAGTGEDGYT
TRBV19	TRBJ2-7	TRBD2	ASSVQPGLAGGEQY
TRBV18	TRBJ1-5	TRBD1	ASSSEQGANQPQH
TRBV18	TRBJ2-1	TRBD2	ASSPSPLAGRRMYNEQF
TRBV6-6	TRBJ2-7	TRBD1	ASSYSGTGTYEQY
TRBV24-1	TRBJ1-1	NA	ATSESRGTEAF
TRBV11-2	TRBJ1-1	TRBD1	ASSLGTGFEAF
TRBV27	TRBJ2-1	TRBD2	ASSLAGVGNEQF
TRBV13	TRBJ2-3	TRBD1	ASSTTGGLGDTQY
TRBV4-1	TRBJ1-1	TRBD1	ASSQDRTGSAGYTF
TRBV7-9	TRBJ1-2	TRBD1	ASRPQGAYGYT
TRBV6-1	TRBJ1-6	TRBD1	ASSERHRSGTGYSPLH
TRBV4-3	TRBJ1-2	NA	ASSWRDPSIGGYT
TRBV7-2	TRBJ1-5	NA	ASSTQGGANQPQH
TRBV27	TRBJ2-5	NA	ASSGDGETQY
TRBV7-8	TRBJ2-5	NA	ASTEQAIQETQY
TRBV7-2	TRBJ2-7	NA	ASSLIGGSPTYEQY
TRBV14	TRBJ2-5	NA	ASSQVYKETQY
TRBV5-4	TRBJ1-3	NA	ASSLDRSGNTIY
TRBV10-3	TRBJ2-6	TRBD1	AISEGDRTGANVLT
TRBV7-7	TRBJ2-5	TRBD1	ASRPDRGAETQY
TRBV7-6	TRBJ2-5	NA	ASSLGGTPPQY
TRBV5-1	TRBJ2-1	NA	ASRGAAEQF
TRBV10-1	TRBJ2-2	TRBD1	ATWDRGTGELF
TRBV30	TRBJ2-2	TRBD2	AWSVSPSGRGLAGELF
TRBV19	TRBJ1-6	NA	ASSITELLGNSPLH
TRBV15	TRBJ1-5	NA	ATSRDRGLFAQH
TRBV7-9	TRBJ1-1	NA	ASSLVSLMNTEAF
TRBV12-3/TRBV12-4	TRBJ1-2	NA	ASTGADGYT
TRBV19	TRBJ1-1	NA	ASSTQANTEAF
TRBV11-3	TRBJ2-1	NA	ASSSTGVSYNEQF
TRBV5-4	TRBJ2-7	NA	ASSSAGPYEQY
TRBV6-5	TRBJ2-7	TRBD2	ASTMLAGGSYEQY
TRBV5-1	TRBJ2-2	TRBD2	ASSLASGRGELF
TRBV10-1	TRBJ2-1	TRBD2	ASTKDLAGSSEQF
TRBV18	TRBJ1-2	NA	ASSPSQEAGYT
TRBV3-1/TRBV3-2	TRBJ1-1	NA	ASSRQGVDTEAF
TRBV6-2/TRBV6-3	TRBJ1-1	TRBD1	ASSPRPGQATNTEAF
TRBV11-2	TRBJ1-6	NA	ASSPGGPLH
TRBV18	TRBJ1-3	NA	ASSPLAAEGNTIY
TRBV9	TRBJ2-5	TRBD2	ASSKTGTSRQETQY
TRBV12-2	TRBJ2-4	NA	ASRLSEHPRAKNIQY
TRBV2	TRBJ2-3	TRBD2	ASSEGLAGTDTQY
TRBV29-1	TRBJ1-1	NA	SVAPGGEEAF
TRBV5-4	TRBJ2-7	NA	ASSRDQQGKQY
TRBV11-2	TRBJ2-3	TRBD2	ASSPASRSGKTDTQY
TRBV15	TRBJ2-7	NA	ATSRVAGTPRGEQY